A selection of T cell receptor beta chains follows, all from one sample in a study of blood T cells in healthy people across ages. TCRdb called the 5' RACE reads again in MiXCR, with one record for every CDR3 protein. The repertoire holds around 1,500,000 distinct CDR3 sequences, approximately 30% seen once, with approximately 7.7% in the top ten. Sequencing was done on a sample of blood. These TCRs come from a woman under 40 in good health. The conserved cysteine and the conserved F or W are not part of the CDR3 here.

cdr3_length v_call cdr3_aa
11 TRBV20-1 SASGGADEKLF
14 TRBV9 ASSPQAGGGTGELF
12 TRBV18 ASSTRQGKQPQH
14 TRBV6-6 ASSKATQVLNQPQH
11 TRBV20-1 SARDRFPYEQY
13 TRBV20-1 SARDWAVSNQPQH
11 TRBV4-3 ASSHLGSGTLF
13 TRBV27 ASSPWADAYNEQF
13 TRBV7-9 ASSPRDQSTDTQY
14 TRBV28 ASSRGLAGGVNIQY
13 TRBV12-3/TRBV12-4 ASSLVGSGTDEQF
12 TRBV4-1 ASSQVKKQETQY
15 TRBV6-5 ASSYSGIQSPAGGYT
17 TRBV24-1 ATSDFGGGQAGGKDTQY
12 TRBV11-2 ASSPCGRMNEQF
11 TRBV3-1 ASSQMIVGEQY
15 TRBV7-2 ASSLTGSGKTTDTQY
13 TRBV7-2 ASSLGGSRSDGYT
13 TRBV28 ASSTGTATGNTIY
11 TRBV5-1 ASSSGYDTEAF
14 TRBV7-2 ASNRGGGPSSYEQY
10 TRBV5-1 ASSSGTYEQY
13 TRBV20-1 SASLQAVSTDTQY
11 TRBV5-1 ASSLGQGGEQF
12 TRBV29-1 SVDPVRWGQDQY
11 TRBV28 ASSSPGTGELF
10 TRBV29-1 SGRLGEGGYT
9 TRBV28 ASRISDEQF
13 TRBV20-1 SASHLGGGHTEAF
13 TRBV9 ASSVAGTGANEQY
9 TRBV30 ATTSGNEQF
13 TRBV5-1 ASSLDPGIEETQY
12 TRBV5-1 ASRPANLNTEAF
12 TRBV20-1 SARPKGRGDGYT
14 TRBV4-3 ASSQEAVRGGFGQY